This TCR beta chain emerged from a study of identifying expanded T cells in peripheral blood. Using immunoSEQ multiplex PCR, the repertoire was profiled, and TCRdb retains in-frame clones only, with some absent. Among some 96,000 clones listed, 80% to 90% were seen once. This clone showed up just a few times. Per the germline V gene, CDR1 is LGHNA and CDR2 is YNFKEQ. There are 17 residues in the CDR3. V gave up 0 bases and J gave up 2 bases; unmatched junction bases: 6. The clonotype comes from a person aged 18-70 years in good health. This chain connects TRBV4-2 to TRBJ2-2; 7 bases align to TRBD1. The sequencing sample was made of blood. CDR3: CASSQEVGTVNTGELFF. The DNA of the CDR3 is TGTGCCAGCAGCCAAGAGGTAGGGACAGTCAACACCGGGGAGCTGTTTTTT.